This T cell receptor beta chain was obtained from a study of blood T cell repertoires in COVID-19. Study context: The analysed material was cDNA or gDNA that came from T cells, B-cell-depleted T cells, or PBMCs.

V was shortened by 1 base and J by 3 bases, with 12 bases between the two germline ends. Germline V gene sequence: CDR1 LGHDT, CDR2 YNNKEL (reference sequence). The length of the CDR3 is 15 residues. The repertoire was sequenced with immunoSEQ multiplex PCR; TCRdb's copy has only in-frame clones and lacks some. This table holds roughly 410,000 clones, approximately 89% found once. The TCR comes from a woman aged 55-69 years with COVID-19, enrolled during active disease. This chain connects TRBV3-1 (or the pseudogene TRBV3-2) to TRBJ1-1; perhaps TRBD1 as D (5 bases). The specimen sequenced was peripheral blood. The CDR3 DNA reads TGTGCCAGCAGCCAAGGCCAGGGTGGGTACACTGAAGCTTTCTTT. Protein: CASSQGQGGYTEAFF.